This T cell receptor (beta chain) was found in a study of CD8+ T cells in alopecia areata. Remarks on this clone: Its antigen remains unidentified.

RNA extraction and reverse transcription yielded cDNA as sequencing template. Method: immunoSEQ multiplex PCR; TCRdb's copy keeps in-frame clones and lacks some. The sample holds about 200,000 clones; about three fifths are singletons and the top ten take more than 3.5%. The treatment denotes: oral pan-JAK inhibitor, 5-10 mg twice daily. Overall study findings and caveats: Both scalp clonality and the expanded CD8+ clones among the top 100 showed a significant decrease with tofacitinib. Normal scalp had lower clonality than lesional scalp, with alopecia totalis/universalis lesions showing this most strongly. Many expanded lesional clones persisted during tofacitinib (in both scalp and blood). Normal-skin resident alphabeta T cells also appear among scalp sample sequences.

Material: CD4+ T cells sorted from blood, obtained at week 4, from a patient treated with tofacitinib. This TCR was sampled from a human donor with alopecia areata.

CDR3: CAVGGQADTQYF. The CDR3 nucleotides read TGTGCCGTGGGGGGGCAAGCAGATACGCAGTATTTT. The chain employs TRBV6-5 and TRBJ2-3, with TRBD2 as a possible D gene (7 bases). Germline-derived CDR1 and CDR2 are MNHEY and SVGAGI. The V end was cut by 11 bases, the J end by 4 bases, with 13 bases between. The CDR3 sequence is 12 residues long.